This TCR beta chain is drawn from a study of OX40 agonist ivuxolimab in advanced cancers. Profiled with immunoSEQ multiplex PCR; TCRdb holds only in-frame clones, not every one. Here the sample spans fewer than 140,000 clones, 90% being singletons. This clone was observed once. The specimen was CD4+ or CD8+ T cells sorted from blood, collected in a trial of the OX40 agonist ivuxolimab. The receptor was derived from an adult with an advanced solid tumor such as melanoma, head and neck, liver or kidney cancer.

The CDR3 sequence: CASSTYRGADTGELFF. CDR3 in DNA: TGTGCCAGCAGCACCTACAGGGGGGCGGACACCGGGGAGCTGTTTTTT. The genes are TRBV7-6 and TRBJ2-2; TRBD1 agrees at 8 bases. This CDR3 is built from 16 residues. CDR1 and CDR2 from the germline V gene are SGHVS and FNYEAQ. Unmatched junction bases numbered 8, after V lost 5 bases and J lost 3 bases.